This passage covers 13 T cell receptor beta chains from one sample sequenced in a study of blood T cell repertoires in COVID-19. The method was immunoSEQ multiplex PCR; TCRdb's version includes in-frame clones alone and lacks a portion of them. The sample has fewer than 500,000 clones, roughly 89% seen once. Input material: peripheral blood. The receptors stem from a young woman with active or convalescent COVID-19.

The CDR3 loop reads CATQKLRGPNQPQHF. The CDR3 DNA reads TGTGCCACACAGAAACTCAGGGGACCGAATCAGCCCCAGCATTTT. The V gene is TRBV6-6, the J gene TRBJ1-5, with D possibly being TRBD1 (6 bases). Germline V gene data show CDR1 as MNHNY and CDR2 as SVGAGI (reference sequence). Trimming pared 10 bases from V and 4 bases from J, leaving 20 bases between. The CDR3 spans 15 residues.

This chain joins TRBV4-1 and TRBJ2-5; unclear D gene. CDR3 length: 16 residues. Germline V gives CDR1 MGHRA, CDR2 YSYEKL. V was clipped by 2 bases and J by 1 base, with 14 bases between them. CDR3 sequence (DNA): TGCGCCAGCAGCCAATCTGTCTTAATCCCCCAAGAGACCCAGTACTTC. This translates into CASSQSVLIPQETQYF.

In this sample, this clone turned up a few times. V gene TRBV28 combines with J gene TRBJ1-2; D unresolved. Trimming stripped 5 bases from V and 0 bases from J, with 4 bases between. Germline V CDR1 and CDR2: MDHEN, SYDVKM. The CDR3 length is 12 residues. Written as DNA, the CDR3 is TGTGCCAGCAGTCAAACTAACTATGGCTACACCTTC. This gives the protein CASSQTNYGYTF.

Here the CDR3 DNA reads TGTGCCAGCAGTCGCGGGGGGACCTCCTACGAGCAGTACTTC. Translation: CASSRGGTSYEQYF. V is TRBV11-1 and J is TRBJ2-7; 8 bases match TRBD2. Germline CDR1 is SGHAT and CDR2 is FQDESV (reference sequence). This CDR3 has 14 residues. J lost 0 bases, V lost 6 bases, and 4 bases had no gene match.

This chain joins TRBV6-2 or TRBV6-3 and TRBJ2-3; the D gene is possibly TRBD2 (5 bases). CDR1 and CDR2 from the germline V gene are MNHEY and SVGEGT. This CDR3 is 16 amino acids long. V gave up 0 bases and J gave up 4 bases, with 14 bases separating them. CDR3 sequence (DNA): TGTGCCAGCAGTTACTCGACCGGAAGCGGCGCAGATACGCAGTATTTT. Translated: CASSYSTGSGADTQYF.

This clone has just a few counts. This chain connects TRBV5-1 to TRBJ1-1; TRBD1 matches at 9 bases. The ends lost 3 bases at V and 4 bases at J; junction bases unmatched: 7. Germline lookup yields CDR1 SGHRS and CDR2 YFSETQ. The CDR3 is 15 amino acids. The CDR3 here is CASSSDRGSGTEAFF. For the CDR3, the DNA is TGCGCCAGCAGCTCCGACAGGGGGTCGGGCACTGAAGCTTTCTTT.

The rearrangement links TRBV20-1 to TRBJ1-1; D not resolved. Per germline, CDR1 DFQATT and CDR2 SNEGSKA (reference sequence). V lost 3 bases to trimming and J lost 7 bases, with 6 bases between them. The length of the CDR3 is 10 residues. The CDR3 is CSASPYEAFF. CDR3 bases: TGCAGTGCTAGCCCCTATGAAGCTTTCTTT.

The J gene is TRBJ2-2, the V gene TRBV4-1; TRBD1 agrees at 7 bases. J gave up 3 bases and V 1 base, and 5 bases lay outside the gene matches. This CDR3 has 16 residues. Germline-derived CDR1 and CDR2 are MGHRA and YSYEKL. CDR3 in DNA: TGCGCCAGCAGCCAAGCAAACAGGGGTTACACCGGGGAGCTGTTTTTT. Encoded protein: CASSQANRGYTGELFF.

The chain recombines TRBV7-9 with TRBJ1-6; a possible D gene is TRBD1 (6 bases). This CDR3 is 17 amino acids long. Trimming left V 1 base short and J 5 bases short, with 15 bases between. The germline CDR1 and CDR2 sequences are SEHNR and FQNEAQ (reference sequence). CDR3 DNA sequence: TGTGCCAGCAGCTTAGACCAGGGGCTTATTCATAATTCACCCCTCCACTTT. Protein: CASSLDQGLIHNSPLHF. Variable domain in full (rest from reference TRBV7-9 and TRBJ1-6): DTGVSQNPRHKITKRGQNVTFRCDPISEHNRLYWYRQTLGQGPEFLTYFQNEAQLEKSRLLSDRFSAERPKGSFSTLEIQRTEQGDSAMYLCASSLDQGLIHNSPLHFGNGTRLTVT.

This chain joins TRBV12-3 or TRBV12-4 and TRBJ1-1; D ambiguous. The CDR3 is made up of 11 amino acids. V lost 7 bases, J lost 3 bases, and 6 bases lay in between. The CDR3 sequence is CASTEDTEAFF. DNA of the CDR3: TGTGCCAGCACTGAGGACACTGAAGCTTTCTTT.

The V call is TRBV5-1, the J call TRBJ1-3; 7 bases agree with TRBD1. V lost 0 bases, J lost 7 bases, and 4 bases stayed unmatched. CDR3 length: 14 amino acids. Germline CDR1 reads SGHRS; CDR2 reads YFSETQ. CDR3 coding DNA: TGCGCCAGCAGCTTGGGACAGGGCTGGAACACCATATATTTT. Translation gives CASSLGQGWNTIYF.

The rearrangement links TRBV5-1 to TRBJ1-2; D possibly corresponds to TRBD1 (6 bases). Germline V gene data show CDR1 as SGHRS and CDR2 as YFSETQ. This CDR3 contains 15 residues. V was cut by 4 bases and J by 7 bases, with 20 bases left in between. As DNA, the CDR3 is TGCGCCAGCAGCCTCGGACAGCTAGAAGTAGGTGGCTACACCTTC. It yields the protein CASSLGQLEVGGYTF.

The chain uses TRBV3-1 (or the pseudogene TRBV3-2) and TRBJ1-6; D is ambiguous. The CDR3 covers 17 residues. The germline gives CDR1 LGHDT, CDR2 YNNKEL (reference sequence). Trimming left V 4 bases short and J 0 bases short, with 13 bases between. CDR3 amino acids: CASSPTRESSYNSPLHF. Written as DNA, the CDR3 is TGTGCCAGCAGCCCGACACGGGAGAGCTCCTATAATTCACCCCTCCACTTT.